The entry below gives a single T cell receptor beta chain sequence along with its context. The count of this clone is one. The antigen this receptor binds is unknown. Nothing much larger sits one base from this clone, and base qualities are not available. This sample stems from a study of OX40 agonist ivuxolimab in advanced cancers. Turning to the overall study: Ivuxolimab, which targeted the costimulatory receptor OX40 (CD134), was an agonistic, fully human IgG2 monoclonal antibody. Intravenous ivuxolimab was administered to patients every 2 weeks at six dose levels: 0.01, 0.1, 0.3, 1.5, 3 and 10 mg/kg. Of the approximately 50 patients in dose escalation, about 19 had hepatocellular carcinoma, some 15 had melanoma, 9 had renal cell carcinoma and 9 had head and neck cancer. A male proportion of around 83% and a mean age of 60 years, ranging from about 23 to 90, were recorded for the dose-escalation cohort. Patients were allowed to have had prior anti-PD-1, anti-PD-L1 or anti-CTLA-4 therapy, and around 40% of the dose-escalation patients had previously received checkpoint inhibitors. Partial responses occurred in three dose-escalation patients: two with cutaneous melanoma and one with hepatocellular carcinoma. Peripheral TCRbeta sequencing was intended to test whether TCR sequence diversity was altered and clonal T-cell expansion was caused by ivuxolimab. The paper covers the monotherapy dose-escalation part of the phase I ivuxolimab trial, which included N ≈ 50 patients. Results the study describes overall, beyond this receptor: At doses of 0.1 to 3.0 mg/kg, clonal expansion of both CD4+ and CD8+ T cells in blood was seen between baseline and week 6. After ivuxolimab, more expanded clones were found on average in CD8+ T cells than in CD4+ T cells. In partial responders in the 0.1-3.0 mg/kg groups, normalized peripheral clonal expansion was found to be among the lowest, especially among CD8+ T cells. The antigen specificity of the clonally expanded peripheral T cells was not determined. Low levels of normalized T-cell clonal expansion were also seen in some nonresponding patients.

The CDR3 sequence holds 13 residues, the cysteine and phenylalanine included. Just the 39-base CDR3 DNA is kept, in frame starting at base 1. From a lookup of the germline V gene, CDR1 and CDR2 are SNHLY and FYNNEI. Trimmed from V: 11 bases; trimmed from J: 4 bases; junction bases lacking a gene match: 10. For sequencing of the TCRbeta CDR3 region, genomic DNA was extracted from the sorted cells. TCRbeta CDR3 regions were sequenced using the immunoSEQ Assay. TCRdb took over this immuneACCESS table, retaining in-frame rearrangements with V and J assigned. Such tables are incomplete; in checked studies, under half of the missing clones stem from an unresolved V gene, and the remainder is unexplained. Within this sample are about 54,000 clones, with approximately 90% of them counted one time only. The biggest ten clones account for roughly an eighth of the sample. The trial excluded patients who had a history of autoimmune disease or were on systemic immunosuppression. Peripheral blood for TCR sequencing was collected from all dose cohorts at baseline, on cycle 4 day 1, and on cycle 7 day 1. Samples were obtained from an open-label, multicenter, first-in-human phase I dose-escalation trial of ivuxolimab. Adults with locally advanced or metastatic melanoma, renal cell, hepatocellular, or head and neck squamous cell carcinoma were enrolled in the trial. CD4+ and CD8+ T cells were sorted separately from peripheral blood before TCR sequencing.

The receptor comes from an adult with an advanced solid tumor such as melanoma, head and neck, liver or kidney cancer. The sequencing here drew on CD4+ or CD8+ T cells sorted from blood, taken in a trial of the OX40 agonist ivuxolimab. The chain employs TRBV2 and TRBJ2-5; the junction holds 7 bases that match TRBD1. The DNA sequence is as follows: TGTGCCGATCGGAGACAGGGAGTAGAGACCCAGTACTTC. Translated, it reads CADRRQGVETQYF.